A single sample gave rise to the 32 T cell receptor beta chains below, sequenced in a study of regulatory T cells in long-lasting Graves disease (dated by TCRdb to about 2021). The time point label of this sample denotes: newly diagnosed GD, antithyroid drugs for less than 3 months. For both TCR sequencing and RNA sequencing, RNA was extracted from PBMCs using TRIzol. Library preparation was by multiplex PCR. The sequencing machine was an Illumina HiSeq 4000. iRepertoire HTBI primers and Arm-PCR amplification of CDR3 regions were used to construct TCR beta libraries. TCRdb applied fastp at Q25 and MiXCR to the public reads, then kept only in-frame beta chains. Entries are consolidated by CDR3 protein sequence, retaining the most common genes and DNA. The sample yields a few hundred thousand distinct CDR3 sequences; 12% were counted once. The top ten clones comprise approximately 17% of the sample.

These data were also reused for a study on T cells in Graves' hyperthyroidism and ophthalmopathy.

This sample comprised peripheral blood mononuclear cells (PBMCs), obtained at new diagnosis, from a patient treated with antithyroid drugs. The receptors stem from a woman aged 18-29 years with Graves disease. Donor details come from another sample of the same person, matched by shared clones.

This clonotype was seen ten or more times. This chain connects TRBV3-1 to TRBJ1-1, with D possibly TRBD1 on 6 matching bases. CDR1 and CDR2 from the germline V gene are LGHDT and YNNKEL (reference sequence). V gave up 0 bases and J gave up 8 bases, with 16 bases separating them. The CDR3 totals 15 residues. CDR3: CASSQDLRGLGEAFF. The CDR3, as DNA: TGTGCCAGCAGCCAAGATCTACGGGGGCTGGGAGAAGCTTTCTTT.

This clonotype was found a few times. The chain employs TRBV4-1 and TRBJ2-1; a possible D gene is TRBD1 (5 bases). This CDR3 contains 14 residues. Looked up from germline, CDR1 is MGHRA and CDR2 is YSYEKL. V dropped 4 bases and J dropped 8 bases, with 15 bases sitting between them. The chain's CDR3 is CASSPYDSSDEQFF. CDR3 coding DNA: TGCGCCAGCAGCCCCTATGACAGTTCAGATGAGCAGTTCTTC.

This clonotype was observed many times. This sequence joins TRBV2 and TRBJ2-7, with D possibly TRBD1 on 6 matching bases. Germline values: CDR1 SNHLY, CDR2 FYNNEI. This CDR3 has 17 residues. V lost 0 bases, J lost 4 bases, and 19 bases lay in between. The DNA for the CDR3 is TGTGCCAGCAGTGAAGCGCCGGAGCAGGGGAAGAGGTACGAGCAGTACGTC. The encoded protein is CASSEAPEQGKRYEQYV.

This clonotype was detected a few times. The rearrangement links TRBV4-1 to TRBJ2-1; 7 bases fit TRBD2. This CDR3 spans 16 amino acids. Germline V gene lookup returns CDR1 MGHRA and CDR2 YSYEKL. The J segment lost 3 bases and the V segment lost 4 bases, leaving 9 bases of the junction unmatched. CDR3 nucleotide sequence: TGCGCCAGCAGCCGTCTGACGGGGGGTTTCTACAATGAGCAGTTCTTC. Its protein product is CASSRLTGGFYNEQFF.

The chain joins TRBV19 to TRBJ2-1, with TRBD2 matching 8 bases. Germline loops: CDR1 LNHDA, CDR2 SQIVND (reference sequence). The ends lost 10 bases at V and 8 bases at J; junction bases unmatched: 13. The CDR3 runs to 14 residues. CDR3 in amino acids: CATRTGLGIHEQFF. The CDR3 nucleotides read TGTGCCACCCGAACGGGACTAGGAATCCATGAGCAGTTCTTC.

This chain uses TRBV7-6 with TRBJ2-2, with 12 positions matching TRBD2. V gave up 5 bases and J gave up 5 bases; unmatched junction bases: 6. Per germline, CDR1 SGHVS and CDR2 FNYEAQ. The CDR3 totals 16 residues. The CDR3 is CASSPSSGGGTGELFF. CDR3 DNA sequence: TGTGCCAGCAGCCCCTCTAGCGGGGGGGGAACCGGGGAGCTGTTTTTT.

The chain is built from TRBV20-1 and TRBJ2-7; a weak D match, TRBD2 (6 bases). The CDR3 is made up of 14 amino acids. The germline V and J ends were trimmed by 1 base and 3 bases, with 13 bases remaining between them. The germline gives CDR1 DFQATT, CDR2 SNEGSKA (reference sequence). The CDR3 DNA is TGCAGTGCTAGAGCCGGAGCGGGTGTCTACGAGCAGTACTTC. Encoded protein: CSARAGAGVYEQYF.

This clonotype was observed many times. The chain uses TRBV14 and TRBJ2-7, with D unclear. Trimming cost V 3 bases and J 0 bases, with 9 bases left between them. The germline gives CDR1 SGHDN, CDR2 FVKESK. CDR3 length equals 14 residues. CDR3 DNA sequence: TGTGCCAGCAGCCAGGAAACAACCTCCTACGAGCAGTACTTC. Amino acids: CASSQETTSYEQYF. The complete variable domain, with remaining parts taken from reference TRBV14 and TRBJ2-7, reads EAGVTQFPSHSVIEKGQTVTLRCDPISGHDNLYWYRRVMGKEIKFLLHFVKESKQDESGMPNNRFLAERTGGTYSTLKVQPAELEDSGVYFCASSQETTSYEQYFGPGTRLTVT.

V is TRBV18 and J is TRBJ2-2; a weak D match, TRBD1 (6 bases). With 3 bases removed from V and 6 bases from J, the gap between germline ends came to 20 bases. Germline V gene lookup returns CDR1 KGHSH and CDR2 LQKENI. The CDR3 is 17 residues long. In DNA form, the CDR3 reads TGTGCCAGCTCACCGATGGCAGGACAGATTCTTTCCGGGGAGCTGTTTTTT. This gives the protein CASSPMAGQILSGELFF. Complete variable domain (other parts from reference TRBV18 and TRBJ2-2): NAGVMQNPRHLVRRRGQEARLRCSPMKGHSHVYWYRQLPEEGLKFMVYLQKENIIDESGMPKERFSAEFPKEGPSILRIQQVVRGDSAAYFCASSPMAGQILSGELFFGEGSRLTVL.

The sample holds many counts of this clonotype. The chain has TRBV7-2 and TRBJ2-1, with D perhaps matching TRBD2 (5 bases). Germline V lookup: CDR1 SGHTA, CDR2 FQGNSA. The CDR3 runs to 14 residues. V shed 0 bases and J shed 9 bases, with 12 bases lying between them. CDR3 nucleotides: TGTGCCAGCAGCTTAGCGGTACGGGATGGTGAGCAGTTCTTC. Translation: CASSLAVRDGEQFF.

This clonotype was recorded at least ten times. The chain links TRBV27 to TRBJ2-3; 10 bases align to TRBD1. Trimming at V came to 6 bases and at J to 9 bases, leaving 18 bases not matched to a gene. The CDR3 covers 17 residues. Germline CDR1 reads MNHEY; CDR2 reads SMNVEV (reference sequence). The chain's CDR3 is CASSQGPGTGVIGTQYF. The CDR3 bases are TGTGCCAGCAGCCAGGGTCCCGGGACAGGGGTTATCGGGACGCAGTATTTT.

This clonotype was recorded many times. The chain couples TRBV20-1 to TRBJ1-2; no clear D. The CDR3 covers 15 residues. CDR1 is DFQATT, CDR2 SNEGSKA, per germline (reference sequence). V was clipped by 0 bases and J by 0 bases, with 11 bases between them. The CDR3 region has the DNA TGCAGTGCTAGAGATCACAGATCCGCTAACTATGGCTACACCTTC. This gives the protein CSARDHRSANYGYTF.

This clonotype occurred many times. The rearrangement uses TRBV10-3 and TRBJ1-5, with D unclear. This CDR3 is 14 amino acids long. The germline V and J ends were trimmed by 4 bases and 9 bases, with 16 bases remaining between them. Germline CDR1 ENHRY, CDR2 SYGVKD. CDR3 protein: CAISVDMGLRPQHF. The CDR3 DNA reads TGTGCCATCAGTGTCGATATGGGTCTGAGGCCCCAGCATTTT.

At least ten counts were recorded for this clonotype. Mismatch with germline at one junction end may stem from a read error. The chain couples TRBV7-7 to TRBJ2-5; a possible D gene is TRBD2 (5 bases). CDR1 and CDR2 (germline): SSHAT, FNYEAQ (reference sequence). This CDR3 contains 13 residues. CDR3 in DNA: TGTGCTAGCAGCCCGCGGGTTACAGAGACCCAGTACTTC. This encodes CASSPRVTETQYF.

Regarding this clonotype: A single base separates this from a much larger clone, so it may be a read error. The chain recombines TRBV20-1 with TRBJ1-5; a possible D gene is TRBD1 (5 bases). Germline-derived CDR1 and CDR2 are DFQATT and SNEGSKA (reference sequence). The CDR3 is made up of 13 amino acids. V dropped 8 bases and J dropped 5 bases, with 16 bases sitting between them. CDR3 DNA sequence: TGCAGTACCCTGTCCGGGGGGGATCAGCCCCAGCATTTT. It codes for CSTLSGGDQPQHF.

The sample holds many counts of this clonotype. V usage is TRBV27 and J usage is TRBJ2-3, with TRBD2 matching 7 bases. J gave up 5 bases and V 5 bases, and 4 bases lay outside the gene matches. This CDR3 spans 13 amino acids. CDR1 and CDR2 (germline): MNHEY, SMNVEV (reference sequence). CDR3: CASSLSGGDTQYF. CDR3 DNA: TGTGCCAGCAGTCTCTCGGGGGGAGATACGCAGTATTTT.

Only a few counts were recorded for this clonotype. The V gene is TRBV4-3, the J gene TRBJ1-2, with TRBD1 matching over 10 bases. This CDR3 has 16 residues. The V gene's germline CDR1 is LGHNA and CDR2 YSLEER. The junction had 8 bases not matched to a gene; V was cut back by 0 bases and J by 7 bases. CDR3 DNA: TGCGCCAGCAGCCAAGAAATGGACAGGGGGTATGGTGGCTACACCTTC. Its translation: CASSQEMDRGYGGYTF.

This clonotype was picked up a small number of times. The chain couples TRBV12-3 or TRBV12-4 to TRBJ2-1, with a possible D match to TRBD2 (6 bases). Trimming cost V 3 bases and J 9 bases, with 12 bases left between them. This CDR3 has 13 residues. CDR3 in DNA: TGTGCCAGCAGTTTTTCTAGCGCGGGTGAGCAGTTCTTC. Protein: CASSFSSAGEQFF.

Notes on this clonotype: A read error is possible here, since a much larger clone lies one base away. The CDR3 is CASQSAGELFF. The CDR3 nucleotides are TGTGCCAGCCAGTCTGCCGGGGAGCTGTTTTTT. The chain links TRBV3-1 to TRBJ2-2; D remains ambiguous. Germline V lookup: CDR1 LGHDT, CDR2 YNNKEL (reference sequence). The CDR3 runs 11 residues. V lost 8 bases and J 6 bases, leaving 7 bases between the germline ends.

V gene TRBV30 combines with J gene TRBJ2-1; D not certain. Germline CDR1 GTSNPN, CDR2 SVGIG (reference sequence). This CDR3 has 14 residues. Between the trimmed V and J ends, which lost 5 bases and 0 bases, there was a span of 11 bases. The CDR3 region has the DNA TGTGCCTGGGAAATTAGCAACTCCTACAATGAGCAGTTCTTC. This encodes CAWEISNSYNEQFF.

This clonotype was counted only a few times. The chain uses TRBV11-2 and TRBJ1-3, with D unresolved. CDR1 and CDR2 from the germline V gene are SGHAT and FQNNGV. V lost 1 base and J 0 bases, leaving 13 bases between the germline ends. CDR3 length: 17 amino acids. DNA for the CDR3: TGTGCCAGCAGCTTAGGCTACGGCGGTAACTCTGGAAACACCATATATTTT. This translates into CASSLGYGGNSGNTIYF.

This clonotype showed up many times. This chain connects TRBV20-1 to TRBJ1-5; no firm D call. This CDR3 has 15 residues. The germline V and J ends were trimmed by 3 bases and 2 bases, with 14 bases remaining between them. Per the germline V gene, CDR1 is DFQATT and CDR2 is SNEGSKA (reference sequence). The CDR3 DNA is TGCAGTGCTAGTCCAGGTGAAGTGGGCAATCAGCCCCAGCATTTT. Protein product: CSASPGEVGNQPQHF.

The chain recombines TRBV15 with TRBJ2-2; 10 nucleotides match TRBD2. The V segment lost 7 bases and the J segment 8 bases; nucleotides outside the gene matches: 7. The CDR3 length is 14 residues. The germline V gene has CDR1 LNHNV and CDR2 YYDKDF (reference sequence). CDR3 loop: CATKSSGRGGELFF. The DNA for the CDR3 is TGTGCCACCAAGTCTAGCGGGAGAGGTGGGGAGCTGTTTTTT.

This clonotype was seen a handful of times. The chain couples TRBV28 to TRBJ2-1, with D unclear. The V gene lost 7 bases and the J gene lost 2 bases, with 15 bases spanning the gap. The CDR3 extends over 15 amino acids. The V gene's germline CDR1 is MDHEN and CDR2 SYDVKM. CDR3: CASTFVVGTYNEQFF. The DNA for the CDR3 is TGTGCCAGCACCTTTGTCGTGGGAACCTACAATGAGCAGTTCTTC.

In the case of this clonotype: A much bigger clone sits one base away, suggesting this may be a read error. This rearrangement joins TRBV20-1 to TRBJ1-2; no firm D call. The V gene's germline CDR1 is DFQATT and CDR2 SNEGSKA (reference sequence). The CDR3 is 11 residues long. CDR3 region: CSSIEPYGHTF. CDR3 bases: TGCAGCTCAATAGAACCCTATGGCCACACCTTC.

This clonotype came up many times. The CDR3: CASSQVKSSYNEQFF. The CDR3 DNA reads as TGTGCCAGCAGCCAAGTGAAGTCGTCCTACAATGAGCAGTTCTTC. The rearrangement links TRBV11-2 to TRBJ2-1, with D unresolved. Deletions cut 5 bases from V and 1 base from J, with 12 bases between. Germline V gene sequence: CDR1 SGHAT, CDR2 FQNNGV. The length of the CDR3 is 15 residues.

This clonotype was counted many times. This chain connects TRBV12-3 or TRBV12-4 to TRBJ1-6; D might be TRBD1 (6 bases). The ends were cut back, 5 bases at V and 7 bases at J, with 12 bases in the middle. The CDR3 consists of 14 residues. The CDR3 DNA sequence: TGTGCCAGCAGTGTCAGGGGTGGGAATTCACCCCTCCACTTT. The encoded protein is CASSVRGGNSPLHF.

In its sample, this clonotype was seen many times. J is TRBJ2-1 and V is TRBV4-2; D tentatively fits TRBD1 or TRBD2 (5 bases each). V shed 1 base and J shed 10 bases, with 14 bases lying between them. CDR3 size: 14 residues. Germline CDR1 is LGHNA and CDR2 is YNFKEQ. In nucleotides, the CDR3 is TGTGCCAGCAGCCAAGCGCAGGGAGTACGCGAGCAGTTCTTC. It codes for CASSQAQGVREQFF.

This clonotype was seen ten or more times. The rearrangement links TRBV11-2 to TRBJ2-3, with D hard to call. With 1 base removed from V and 2 bases from J, the gap between germline ends came to 7 bases. In germline, CDR1 is SGHAT, CDR2 FQNNGV. CDR3 length: 14 amino acids. The CDR3: CASSLVGNTDTQYF. In DNA form, the CDR3 reads TGTGCCAGCAGCTTAGTCGGAAACACAGATACGCAGTATTTT.

This clonotype was observed at least ten times. The chain carries TRBV12-3 or TRBV12-4 and TRBJ2-1, with a possible D match to TRBD2 (5 bases). This CDR3 has 13 amino acids. V lost 7 bases to trimming and J lost 0 bases, with 7 bases between them. In DNA form, the CDR3 reads TGTGCCAGCAAGCGGAGCTCCTACAATGAGCAGTTCTTC. Translation: CASKRSSYNEQFF.

This clonotype was observed many times. The chain carries TRBV20-1 and TRBJ2-1; 9 positions agree with TRBD2. Germline V gives CDR1 DFQATT, CDR2 SNEGSKA (reference sequence). This CDR3 has 15 amino acids. Losses at the gene ends were 6 bases for V and 4 bases for J; bases not matched to a gene: 10. CDR3 in DNA: TGCAGTGCCGGGGAGAGCGGGGGGACTTACAATGAGCAGTTCTTC. This encodes CSAGESGGTYNEQFF.

This clonotype showed up many times. The gene calls are TRBV10-3 and TRBJ2-1; 7 bases line up with TRBD2. This CDR3 is built from 15 residues. The germline V gene encodes CDR1 ENHRY and CDR2 SYGVKD. With V trimmed by 7 bases and J by 9 bases, 15 bases remained unmatched. The CDR3 sequence: CAIKSGAGRFGEQFF. Here the CDR3 DNA reads TGTGCCATCAAGAGCGGGGCGGGGAGGTTCGGTGAGCAGTTCTTC.